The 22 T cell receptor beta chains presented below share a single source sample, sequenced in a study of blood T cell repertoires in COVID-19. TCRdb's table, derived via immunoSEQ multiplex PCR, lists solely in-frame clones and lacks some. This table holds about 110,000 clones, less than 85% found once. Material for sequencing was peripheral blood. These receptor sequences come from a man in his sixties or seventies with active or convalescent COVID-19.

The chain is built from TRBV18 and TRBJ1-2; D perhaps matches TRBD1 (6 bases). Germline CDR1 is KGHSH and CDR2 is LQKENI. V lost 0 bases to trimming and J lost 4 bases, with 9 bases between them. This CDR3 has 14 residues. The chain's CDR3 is CASSPPGQFYGYTF. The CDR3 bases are TGTGCCAGCTCACCACCTGGACAGTTCTATGGCTACACCTTC.

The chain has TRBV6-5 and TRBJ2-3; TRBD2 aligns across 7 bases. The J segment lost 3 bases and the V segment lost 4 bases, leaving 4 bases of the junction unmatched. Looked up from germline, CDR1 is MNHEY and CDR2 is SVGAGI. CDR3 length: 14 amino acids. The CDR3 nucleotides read TGTGCCAGCAGTTCCGGGACTACTACAGATACGCAGTATTTT. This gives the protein CASSSGTTTDTQYF.

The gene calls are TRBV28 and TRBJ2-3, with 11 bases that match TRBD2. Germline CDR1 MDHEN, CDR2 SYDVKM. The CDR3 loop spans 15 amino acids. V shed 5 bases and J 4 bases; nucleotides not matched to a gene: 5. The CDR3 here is CASSLAGGRADTQYF. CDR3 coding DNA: TGTGCCAGCAGTCTAGCGGGGGGCCGCGCAGATACGCAGTATTTT.

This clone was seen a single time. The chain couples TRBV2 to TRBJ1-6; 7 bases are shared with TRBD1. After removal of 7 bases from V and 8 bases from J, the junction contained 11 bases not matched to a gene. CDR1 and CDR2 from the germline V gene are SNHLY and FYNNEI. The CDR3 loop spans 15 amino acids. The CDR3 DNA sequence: TGTGCCAGCACCCGCTCGGGACAGCAGGATTCACCCCTCCACTTT. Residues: CASTRSGQQDSPLHF.

The CDR3 loop is CASSPSGSGELFF. CDR3 in DNA: TGTGCCAGCAGCCCCAGCGGCTCCGGGGAGCTGTTTTTT. The chain links TRBV7-7 to TRBJ2-2, with D possibly being TRBD2 (5 bases). The CDR3 contains 13 residues. The V and J ends lost 5 bases and 6 bases respectively, with 10 bases between them. CDR1 and CDR2 from the germline V gene are SSHAT and FNYEAQ (reference sequence).

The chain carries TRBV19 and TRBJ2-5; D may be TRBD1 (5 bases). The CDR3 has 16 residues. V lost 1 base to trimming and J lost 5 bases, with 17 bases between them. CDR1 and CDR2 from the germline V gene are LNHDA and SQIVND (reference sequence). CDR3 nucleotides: TGTGCCAGTAGTATAGGGCAGGGTGAGATCGGGGAGACCCAGTACTTC. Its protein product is CASSIGQGEIGETQYF.

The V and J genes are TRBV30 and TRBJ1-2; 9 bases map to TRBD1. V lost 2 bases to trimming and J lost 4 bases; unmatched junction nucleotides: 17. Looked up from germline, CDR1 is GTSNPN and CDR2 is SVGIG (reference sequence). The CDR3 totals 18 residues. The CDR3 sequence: CAWSRRGTGLVIPYGYTF. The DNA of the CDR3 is TGTGCCTGGAGTCGACGTGGGACAGGGCTCGTGATTCCCTATGGCTACACCTTC.

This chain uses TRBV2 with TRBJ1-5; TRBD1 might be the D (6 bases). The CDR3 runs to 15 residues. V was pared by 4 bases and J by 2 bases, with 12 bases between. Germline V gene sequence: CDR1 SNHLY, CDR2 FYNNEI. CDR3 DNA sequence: TGTGCCAGCAGTGGCCAGGGGTCCCGCAATCAGCCCCAGCATTTT. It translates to CASSGQGSRNQPQHF.

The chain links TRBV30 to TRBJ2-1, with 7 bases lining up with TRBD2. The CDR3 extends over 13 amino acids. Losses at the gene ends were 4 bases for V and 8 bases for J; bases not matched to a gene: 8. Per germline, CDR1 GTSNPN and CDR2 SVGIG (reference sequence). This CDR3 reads CAWKGGSRDEQFF. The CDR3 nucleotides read TGTGCCTGGAAAGGCGGGAGTCGAGATGAGCAGTTCTTC.

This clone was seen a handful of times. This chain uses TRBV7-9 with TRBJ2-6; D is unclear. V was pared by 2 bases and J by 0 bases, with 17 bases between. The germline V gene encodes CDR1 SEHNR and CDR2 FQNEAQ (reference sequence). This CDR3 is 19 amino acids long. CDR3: CASSLRSTLQSSGANVLTF. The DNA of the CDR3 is TGTGCCAGCAGCTTAAGGTCAACTCTACAGAGCTCTGGGGCCAACGTCCTGACTTTC.

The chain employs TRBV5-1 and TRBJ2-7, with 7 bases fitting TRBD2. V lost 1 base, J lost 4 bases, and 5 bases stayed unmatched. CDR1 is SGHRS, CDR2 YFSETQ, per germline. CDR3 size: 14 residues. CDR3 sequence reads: CASSLTAGNYEQYF. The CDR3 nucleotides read TGCGCCAGCAGCTTGACAGCGGGGAATTACGAGCAGTACTTC.

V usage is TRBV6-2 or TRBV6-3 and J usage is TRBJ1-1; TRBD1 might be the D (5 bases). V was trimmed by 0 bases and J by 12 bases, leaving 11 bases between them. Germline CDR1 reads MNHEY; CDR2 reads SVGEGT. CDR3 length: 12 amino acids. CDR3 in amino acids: CASSYSLRVTFF. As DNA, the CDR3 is TGTGCCAGCAGTTACTCGCTCAGGGTAACTTTCTTT.

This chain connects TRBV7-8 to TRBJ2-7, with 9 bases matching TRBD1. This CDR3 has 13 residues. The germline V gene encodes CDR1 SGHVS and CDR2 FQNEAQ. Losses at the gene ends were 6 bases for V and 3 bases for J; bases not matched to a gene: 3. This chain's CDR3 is CASRQGQGYEQYF. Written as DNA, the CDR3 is TGTGCCAGCAGACAGGGACAGGGCTACGAGCAGTACTTC.

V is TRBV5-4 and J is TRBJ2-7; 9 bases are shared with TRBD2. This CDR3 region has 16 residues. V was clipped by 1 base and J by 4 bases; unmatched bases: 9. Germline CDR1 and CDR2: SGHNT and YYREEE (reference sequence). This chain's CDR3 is CASSLSPSGKGYEQYF. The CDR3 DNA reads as TGTGCCAGCAGCTTGTCCCCTAGCGGGAAGGGGTACGAGCAGTACTTC.

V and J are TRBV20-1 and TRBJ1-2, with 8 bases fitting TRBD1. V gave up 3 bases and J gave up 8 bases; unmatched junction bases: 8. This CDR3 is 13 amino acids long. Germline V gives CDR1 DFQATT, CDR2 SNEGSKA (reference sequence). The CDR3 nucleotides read TGCAGTGCTAGTTTGTACAGGGGGGAAGGCTACACCTTC. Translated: CSASLYRGEGYTF.

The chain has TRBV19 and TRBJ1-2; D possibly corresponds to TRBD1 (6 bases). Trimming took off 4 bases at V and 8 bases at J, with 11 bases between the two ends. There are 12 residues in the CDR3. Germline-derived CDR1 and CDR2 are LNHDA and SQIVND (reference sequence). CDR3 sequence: CASSNRAGGYTF. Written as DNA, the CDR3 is TGTGCCAGTAGTAACAGGGCAGGGGGCTACACCTTC.

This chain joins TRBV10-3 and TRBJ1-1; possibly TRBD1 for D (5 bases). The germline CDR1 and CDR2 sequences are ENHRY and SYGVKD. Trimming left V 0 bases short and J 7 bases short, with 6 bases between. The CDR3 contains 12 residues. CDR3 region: CAISESGHEAFF. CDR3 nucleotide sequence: TGTGCCATCAGTGAGTCTGGACATGAAGCTTTCTTT.

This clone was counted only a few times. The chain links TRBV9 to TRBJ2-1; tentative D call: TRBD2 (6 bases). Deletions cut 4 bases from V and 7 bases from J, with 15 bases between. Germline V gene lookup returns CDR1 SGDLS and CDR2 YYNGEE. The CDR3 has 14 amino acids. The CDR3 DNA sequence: TGTGCCAGCAGCCTAGACGGGGGAAGTAATGAGCAGTTCTTC. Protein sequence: CASSLDGGSNEQFF.

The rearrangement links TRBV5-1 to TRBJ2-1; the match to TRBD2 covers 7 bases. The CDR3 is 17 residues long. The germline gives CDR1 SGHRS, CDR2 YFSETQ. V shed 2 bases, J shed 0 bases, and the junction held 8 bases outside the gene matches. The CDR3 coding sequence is TGCGCCAGCAGCTTTACTAGCGCCGACGCCTCCTACAATGAGCAGTTCTTC. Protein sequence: CASSFTSADASYNEQFF.

Written as DNA, the CDR3 is TGTGCCAGCAGCTTAGGGGCCGGGAGGACTTATGGGGCCAACGTCCTGACTTTC. Translation: CASSLGAGRTYGANVLTF. The chain carries TRBV7-2 and TRBJ2-6, with 7 bases fitting TRBD2. Per germline, CDR1 SGHTA and CDR2 FQGNSA. The CDR3 consists of 18 residues. The junction had 9 bases not matched to a gene; V was cut back by 1 base and J by 3 bases. The variable domain in full, completed from reference TRBV7-2 and TRBJ2-6, reads GAGVSQSPSNKVTEKGKDVELRCDPISGHTALYWYRQSLGQGLEFLIYFQGNSAPDKSGLPSDRFSAERTGGSVSTLTIQRTQQEDSAVYLCASSLGAGRTYGANVLTFGAGSRLTVL.

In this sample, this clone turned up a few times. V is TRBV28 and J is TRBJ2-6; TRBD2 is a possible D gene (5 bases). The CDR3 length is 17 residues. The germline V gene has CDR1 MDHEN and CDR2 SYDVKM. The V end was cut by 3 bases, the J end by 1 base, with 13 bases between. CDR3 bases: TGTGCCAGCAGTTTCAGAGGGTACGAATCTGGGGCCAACGTCCTGACTTTC. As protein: CASSFRGYESGANVLTF.

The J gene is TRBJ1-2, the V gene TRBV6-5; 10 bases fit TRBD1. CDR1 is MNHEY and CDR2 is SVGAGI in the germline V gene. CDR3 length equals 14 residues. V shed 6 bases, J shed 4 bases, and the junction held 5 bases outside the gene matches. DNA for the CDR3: TGTGCCAGCAGAACCGGGACAGGGGTCTATGGCTACACCTTC. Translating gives CASRTGTGVYGYTF.